The 5 T cell receptor beta chains presented below share a single source sample, sequenced in a study of T cells after yellow fever vaccination. TCRdb processed the 5' RACE reads anew with MiXCR; each CDR3 protein has one entry. The repertoire holds about 360,000 distinct CDR3 sequences, with around 6.4% as singletons. The sequences come from PBMCs, collected 5 days after the yellow fever booster vaccination. These receptors all stem from a man younger than 40 who received the YFV17D yellow fever vaccine.

This clonotype was observed a handful of times. The genes are TRBV2 and TRBJ1-3; a possible D gene is TRBD1 (5 bases). Germline CDR1 is SNHLY and CDR2 is FYNNEI. Trimming removed 5 bases at V and 7 bases at J, with 21 bases between. The CDR3 length is 16 residues. DNA of the CDR3: TGTGCCAGCAGTCGCCGCTGGGACCGGGAAAGGAACACCATATATTTT. It codes for CASSRRWDRERNTIYF.

This rearrangement joins TRBV6-2 or TRBV6-3 to TRBJ2-7; D call uncertain. V was pared by 2 bases and J by 6 bases, with 8 bases between. CDR1 and CDR2 (germline): MNHEY, SVGEGT. There are 12 residues in the CDR3. The CDR3 coding sequence is TGTGCCAGCAGTTACGGTAGAATCGAGCAGTACTTC. Translation gives CASSYGRIEQYF.

The V and J genes are TRBV7-2 and TRBJ2-3; possible D gene TRBD2, 5 bases. The CDR3 extends over 16 amino acids. CDR1 is SGHTA, CDR2 FQGNSA, per germline. V shed 1 base and J shed 2 bases, with 13 bases lying between them. The CDR3 is CASSLVGGFNTDTQYF. The DNA for the CDR3 is TGTGCCAGCAGCTTAGTCGGCGGGTTTAACACAGATACGCAGTATTTT.

This clonotype was seen a handful of times. The rearrangement uses TRBV5-1 and TRBJ2-7; tentatively, D is TRBD1 or TRBD2 (5 bases each). The CDR3 spans 14 residues. V was trimmed by 2 bases and J by 2 bases, leaving 11 bases between them. Germline V gene lookup returns CDR1 SGHRS and CDR2 YFSETQ. The CDR3 region is CASSFEGPAYEQYF. CDR3 coding DNA: TGCGCCAGCAGCTTCGAGGGACCAGCCTACGAGCAGTACTTC.

The chain joins TRBV9 to TRBJ2-2; 11 nucleotides line up with TRBD2. J was trimmed by 5 bases and V by 3 bases; bases with no gene match: 6. From germline, CDR1 is SGDLS and CDR2 YYNGEE. The CDR3 sequence is 16 residues long. CDR3 region: CASSGLSSGRTGELFF. CDR3 coding DNA: TGTGCCAGCAGCGGACTCTCTAGCGGGAGGACCGGGGAGCTGTTTTTT.